This T cell receptor (beta chain) emerged from a study of neurological immune-mediated disorders. Worth noting for this clonotype: Its antigen is not identified.

Study-wide points: The greatest TCR clonal expansion appeared in HTLV-1-associated myelopathy and the smallest, falling below healthy controls, in multiple sclerosis. Private repertoires in all groups were suggested by the absence of shared CDR3 amino acid sequences among expanded clones across subjects.

Germline V gives CDR1 SGHRS, CDR2 YFSETQ. This CDR3 is built from 14 residues. The ends lost 7 bases at V and 3 bases at J; junction bases unmatched: 8. 5'RACE generated cDNA with 10-nucleotide random UMIs. Over 170 million TCR-beta sequences from 15-18 subjects were obtained in each sequencing run. TCRdb itself ran the 5' RACE reads through MiXCR, one entry per CDR3 protein. The sample gives over 45,000 distinct CDR3 sequences, roughly 24% of which show up once; more than 20% is in the top ten. Source material: PBMCs. This receptor was obtained from a woman in her 70s in good health. The chain combines TRBV5-1 with TRBJ2-7; 9 nucleotides line up with TRBD2. The DNA for the CDR3 is TGCGCCAGCTTGGGCCCTAGCGGGAACTACGAGCAGTACTTC. Amino acids: CASLGPSGNYEQYF.